One sample yielded the 25 T cell receptor beta chains listed below, sequenced in a study of CD8 T cells in ankylosing spondylitis. Overall study findings and caveats: There was a TCR beta motif, made of several highly homologous variants, that appeared characteristic of ankylosing spondylitis blood.

TCRdb independently ran MiXCR on the 5' RACE reads; one entry per CDR3 protein. The sample includes some 700,000 distinct CDR3 sequences, roughly 19% seen only once; the top ten take around 19%. No antigens are known for them. The sequencing input was blood, either unsorted or a sorted T cell fraction (not recorded which). These receptors all stem from a male donor with ankylosing spondylitis.

Only a few counts were recorded for this clonotype. V gene TRBV12-3 or TRBV12-4 combines with J gene TRBJ1-2; possible D gene TRBD1, 6 bases. V was trimmed by 4 bases and J by 4 bases, leaving 16 bases between them. This CDR3 comprises 15 residues. The CDR3 here is CASSSRWGAGYGYTF. In DNA, the CDR3 is TGTGCCAGCAGTTCGCGGTGGGGGGCCGGCTATGGCTACACCTTC.

J is TRBJ2-2 and V is TRBV9; tentative D call: TRBD2 (5 bases). Germline V gene lookup returns CDR1 SGDLS and CDR2 YYNGEE. V was shortened by 0 bases and J by 6 bases, with 15 bases between the two germline ends. The CDR3 contains 16 residues. CDR3 region: CASSVAAGRIAGELFF. CDR3 coding DNA: TGTGCCAGCAGCGTAGCCGCGGGTAGGATCGCCGGGGAGCTGTTTTTT.

This clonotype was found many times. The V gene is TRBV20-1, the J gene TRBJ1-2; the D gene is possibly TRBD1 (6 bases). Deletions cut 5 bases from V and 4 bases from J, with 14 bases between. The CDR3 extends over 13 amino acids. The germline V gene encodes CDR1 DFQATT and CDR2 SNEGSKA (reference sequence). The CDR3 spells CSAPGDNFYGYTF. The CDR3 bases are TGCAGTGCTCCTGGGGACAATTTCTATGGCTACACCTTC.

This clonotype was seen only a few times. The genes are TRBV24-1 and TRBJ2-1; D is unclear. Germline CDR1 and CDR2: KGHDR and SFDVKD. Trimming took 4 bases from V and 10 from J, leaving 19 bases between them. The CDR3 is made up of 15 amino acids. CDR3 nucleotide sequence: TGTGCCACCAGTGACTCCCCCGCAGGCGGTGGCGAGCAGTTCTTC. Translation gives CATSDSPAGGGEQFF.

This chain joins TRBV7-8 and TRBJ2-3; 7 nucleotides line up with TRBD2. CDR1 is SGHVS and CDR2 is FQNEAQ in the germline V gene. This CDR3 region has 16 residues. J was trimmed by 5 bases and V by 3 bases; bases with no gene match: 11. The CDR3 coding sequence is TGTGCCAGCAGCTTTAGTAAAACCGGGGGGATAGATACGCAGTATTTT. Its protein product is CASSFSKTGGIDTQYF.

In this sample, this clonotype turned up a few times. The chain joins TRBV12-3 or TRBV12-4 to TRBJ2-5; 11 bases are shared with TRBD2. The CDR3 runs to 15 residues. V shed 6 bases and J 3 bases; nucleotides not matched to a gene: 6. The CDR3 DNA follows: TGTGCCAGCAGCTGGGGGGGACTAGCGGAAGAGACCCAGTACTTC. Its protein is CASSWGGLAEETQYF.

There are many counts of this clonotype. The chain employs TRBV9 and TRBJ2-3, with 8 positions matching TRBD2. In germline, CDR1 is SGDLS, CDR2 YYNGEE. The CDR3 is made up of 14 amino acids. V lost 4 bases to trimming and J lost 4 bases; unmatched junction nucleotides: 5. CDR3 residues: CASSLGLAADTQYF. The CDR3 bases are TGTGCCAGCAGCCTTGGACTAGCAGCAGATACGCAGTATTTT.

The V gene is TRBV5-1, the J gene TRBJ2-1; 9 bases fit TRBD1. V lost 1 base to trimming and J lost 8 bases; unmatched junction nucleotides: 7. Germline lookup yields CDR1 SGHRS and CDR2 YFSETQ. The CDR3 totals 15 residues. The chain's CDR3 is CASSLLDRGPDEQFF. The CDR3 DNA follows: TGCGCCAGCAGCTTGTTGGACAGGGGACCGGATGAGCAGTTCTTC.

In this sample, this clonotype turned up a few times. The chain has TRBV9 and TRBJ2-7, with unresolved D. The CDR3 is 15 amino acids. The germline gives CDR1 SGDLS, CDR2 YYNGEE. Deletions cut 3 bases from V and 0 bases from J, with 13 bases between. The CDR3 spells CASSAERAHSYEQYF. Written as DNA, the CDR3 is TGTGCCAGCAGCGCCGAACGGGCACACTCCTACGAGCAGTACTTC.

The chain is built from TRBV28 and TRBJ2-1; 9 nucleotides align to TRBD1. The germline gives CDR1 MDHEN, CDR2 SYDVKM. The junction had 15 bases not matched to a gene; V was cut back by 7 bases and J by 8 bases. The CDR3 runs to 16 residues. For the CDR3, the DNA is TGTGCCAGCACCACTCAAGCCGGGACAGGGTACGATGAGCAGTTCTTC. This codes for CASTTQAGTGYDEQFF.

The chain recombines TRBV7-2 with TRBJ2-1, with 11 bases aligning to TRBD2. V gave up 5 bases and J gave up 7 bases; unmatched junction bases: 7. This CDR3 spans 15 amino acids. From germline, CDR1 is SGHTA and CDR2 FQGNSA. In DNA, the CDR3 is TGTGCCAGCAGCCACCGACTAGCGGGACTAAATGAGCAGTTCTTC. Amino acid sequence: CASSHRLAGLNEQFF.

The chain recombines TRBV6-5 with TRBJ2-1, with D perhaps matching TRBD1 (5 bases). Germline V lookup: CDR1 MNHEY, CDR2 SVGAGI. V dropped 4 bases and J dropped 8 bases, with 18 bases sitting between them. The CDR3 contains 15 residues. The chain's CDR3 is CASSSTGGRVHEQFF. DNA of the CDR3: TGTGCCAGCAGTTCAACGGGCGGCAGGGTCCATGAGCAGTTCTTC.

This clonotype appeared a few times. J is TRBJ2-7 and V is TRBV20-1, with TRBD2 matching over 7 bases. The CDR3 consists of 14 residues. V was pared by 3 bases and J by 4 bases, with 9 bases of the junction left unmatched. Germline loops: CDR1 DFQATT, CDR2 SNEGSKA (reference sequence). The CDR3 DNA reads as TGCAGTGCTAGTACGGCGGGAGTAAGGTACGAGCAGTACTTC. Its protein product is CSASTAGVRYEQYF.

This clonotype was recorded a few times. The chain combines TRBV5-1 with TRBJ1-3; TRBD1 is a possible D gene (6 bases). The CDR3 has 13 residues. Trimming took 4 bases from V and 4 from J, leaving 9 bases between them. Germline loops: CDR1 SGHRS, CDR2 YFSETQ. The CDR3 nucleotides are TGCGCCAGCAGCAACGGACAGGGAAACACCATATATTTT. It specifies CASSNGQGNTIYF.

This clonotype appeared a few times. This rearrangement joins TRBV20-1 to TRBJ2-5; 14 bases are shared with TRBD2. V trimming: 6 bases; J trimming: 5 bases; junction bases outside the gene matches: 11. This CDR3 comprises 16 residues. Germline lookup yields CDR1 DFQATT and CDR2 SNEGSKA (reference sequence). CDR3 DNA sequence: TGCAGTGCCAAGGGACTAGCGGGAGTAGGGAAGGAGACCCAGTACTTC. Its translation is CSAKGLAGVGKETQYF.

This clonotype was seen more than once but under ten times. J is TRBJ2-1 and V is TRBV4-3; D possibly uses TRBD1 or TRBD2 (5 bases each). V shed 4 bases and J shed 2 bases, with 12 bases lying between them. This CDR3 has 15 amino acids. Germline values: CDR1 LGHNA, CDR2 YSLEER. CDR3 region: CASSPSGPAYNEQFF. DNA of the CDR3: TGCGCCAGCAGCCCATCGGGGCCGGCCTACAATGAGCAGTTCTTC.

This rearrangement joins TRBV5-1 to TRBJ2-1; TRBD2 might be the D (5 bases). Trimming pared 4 bases from V and 4 bases from J, leaving 9 bases between. This CDR3 spans 13 amino acids. CDR1 and CDR2 from the germline V gene are SGHRS and YFSETQ. CDR3 DNA: TGCGCCAGCAGCCCCCAGCGGTACAATGAGCAGTTCTTC. Amino acids: CASSPQRYNEQFF.

This clonotype came up a few times. The CDR3 DNA is TGCAGCGTCCGGGACAGGGTTGTTTCGACCCAGTACTTC. Encoded protein: CSVRDRVVSTQYF. The chain links TRBV29-1 to TRBJ2-5; TRBD1 agrees at 9 bases. In germline, CDR1 is SQVTM, CDR2 ANQGSEA. CDR3 length: 13 amino acids. V shed 6 bases, J shed 7 bases, and the junction held 9 bases outside the gene matches.

The V gene is TRBV29-1, the J gene TRBJ2-7; D possibly matches TRBD1 or TRBD2 (5 bases each). This CDR3 comprises 13 residues. Germline V gene sequence: CDR1 SQVTM, CDR2 ANQGSEA. V lost 4 bases, J lost 3 bases, and 13 bases lay in between. The CDR3 nucleotides read TGCAGCGTTGCGGGGCAGGGTCTCTACGAGCAGTACTTC. Protein product: CSVAGQGLYEQYF.

The rearrangement links TRBV6-2 or TRBV6-3 to TRBJ2-7, with 11 bases identical to TRBD2. Trimming at V came to 6 bases and at J to 3 bases, leaving 10 bases not matched to a gene. This CDR3 is 16 amino acids long. The germline V gene has CDR1 MNHEY and CDR2 SVGEGT. The CDR3 bases are TGTGCCAGCAGCCCAATTCCGGGACTAGCGGACTACGAGCAGTACTTC. Protein: CASSPIPGLADYEQYF.

The chain combines TRBV15 with TRBJ2-3, with D maybe TRBD1 (6 bases). Germline CDR1 LNHNV, CDR2 YYDKDF (reference sequence). V was cut by 7 bases and J by 6 bases, with 17 bases left in between. CDR3 length: 14 residues. CDR3 region: CATKPGHGVDTQYF. In nucleotides, the CDR3 is TGTGCCACCAAGCCGGGACACGGGGTGGATACGCAGTATTTT.

This chain connects TRBV20-1 to TRBJ1-2; D is uncertain. The CDR3 covers 13 residues. CDR1 DFQATT and CDR2 SNEGSKA come from the germline V gene (reference sequence). V was cut by 1 base and J by 4 bases, with 10 bases left in between. The CDR3 is CSARVGSVYGYTF. The CDR3 DNA reads TGCAGTGCTAGAGTGGGGTCCGTCTATGGCTACACCTTC.

The V and J genes are TRBV5-1 and TRBJ2-2; D may match TRBD1 or TRBD2 (5 bases each). V was clipped by 4 bases and J by 5 bases, with 15 bases between them. Per the germline V gene, CDR1 is SGHRS and CDR2 is YFSETQ. This CDR3 contains 15 residues. This CDR3 is CASSQRADTTGELFF. Written as DNA, the CDR3 is TGCGCCAGCAGCCAACGAGCGGACACAACCGGGGAGCTGTTTTTT.

DNA of the CDR3: TGCAGCGTTGAAGATCCGGAGCGGGAGGGCCAAGATACGCAGTATTTT. This encodes CSVEDPEREGQDTQYF. The chain has TRBV29-1 and TRBJ2-3; 10 bases align to TRBD2. Germline V gene sequence: CDR1 SQVTM, CDR2 ANQGSEA. The trim removed 0 bases at V and 5 bases at J, leaving 8 bases unmatched. This CDR3 has 16 amino acids.

The chain joins TRBV30 to TRBJ2-2; D assignment may be TRBD1 or TRBD2 (6 bases each). The V gene lost 4 bases and the J gene lost 8 bases, with 20 bases spanning the gap. CDR1 is GTSNPN and CDR2 is SVGIG in the germline V gene (reference sequence). The CDR3 has 15 residues. The CDR3 DNA follows: TGTGCCTGGACCTTAGGACCGGGGGCGAGTGGGGAGCTGTTTTTT. This encodes CAWTLGPGASGELFF.